A selection of T cell receptor beta chains follows, all from one sample in a study of blood T cell repertoires in COVID-19. Generated by immunoSEQ multiplex PCR, the TCRdb table keeps only in-frame clones and is missing some. Of 100,000 to 150,000 clones listed, almost 70% are singletons. Source material: peripheral blood. These receptors were obtained from a woman in her 70s with acute or convalescent COVID-19. CDR3s include the opening cysteine and the closing phenylalanine or tryptophan. D genes are given only for firm matches. Where a row states a size, it is once, few, many or the class of an expanded clone; other rows omit it.

size	D	V	J	DNA	CDR3
.	TRBD2	TRBV7-2	TRBJ2-1	TGTGCCAGCAGCTTGTCGACTAGCGGGAGGGCCGGGTTCAATGAGCAGTTCTTC	CASSLSTSGRAGFNEQFF
few	.	TRBV5-6	TRBJ2-3	TGTGCCAGCAGCCCACGAGCGGCAGATACGCAGTATTTT	CASSPRAADTQYF
few	TRBD2	TRBV9	TRBJ2-7	TGTGCCAGCAGCGTTAGCGGGGACTACGAGCAGTACTTC	CASSVSGDYEQYF
.	TRBD1	TRBV10-2	TRBJ2-7	TGCGCCAGCAGTGAGTCGTGGACAGGGGAAAAGCAGTACTTC	CASSESWTGEKQYF
.	TRBD1	TRBV6-5	TRBJ1-3	TGTGCCAGCAGTTACGACAGGGGAGCTGGAAACACCATATATTTT	CASSYDRGAGNTIYF
once	.	TRBV6-5	TRBJ1-4	TGTGCCAGCAGTTGGGGGGGTGAGAATGAAAAACTGTTTTTT	CASSWGGENEKLFF
many	.	TRBV11-2	TRBJ1-2	TGTGCCAGCAGCCCAGCGGGGGTCTATGGCTACACCTTC	CASSPAGVYGYTF
.	TRBD2	TRBV5-4	TRBJ2-5	TGTGCCAGCAGCCACCTTCCTAGCGGGTCTCAAGAGACCCAGTACTTC	CASSHLPSGSQETQYF
.	.	TRBV30	TRBJ2-2	TGTGCCTTTAAGAGGAGGGGCCCCGGGGAGCTGTTTTTT	CAFKRRGPGELFF
.	.	TRBV7-9	TRBJ2-3	TGTGCCAGCAGCCCCCCGGGGAGTGGCACAGATACGCAGTATTTT	CASSPPGSGTDTQYF
once	TRBD1	TRBV5-1	TRBJ2-1	TGCGCCAGCAGCTTGGGTGGGACAGGCTACAATGAGCAGTTCTTC	CASSLGGTGYNEQFF
medium-sized	.	TRBV9	TRBJ2-2	TGTGCCAGCAGCCCGACGGACAGTTACACCGGGGAGCTGTTTTTT	CASSPTDSYTGELFF
few	.	TRBV5-4	TRBJ1-6	TGTGCCAGCAGCTTCAGGGAGGATTCACCCCTCCACTTT	CASSFREDSPLHF
few	.	TRBV3-1/TRBV3-2	TRBJ1-4	TGTGCCAGCAGCCAAGACGGCAGGCCCTCCGAAAAACTGTTTTTT	CASSQDGRPSEKLFF
.	TRBD1	TRBV6-5	TRBJ1-6	TGTGCCAGTAGGGACAGTAATTCACCCCTCCACTTT	CASRDSNSPLHF
.	.	TRBV19	TRBJ1-1	TGTGCCAGTAGTAGCCCGACATGGGGCGGCACTGAAGCTTTCTTT	CASSSPTWGGTEAFF
.	TRBD1	TRBV7-9	TRBJ1-6	TGTGCCAGCAGCTCTCAGGGGGCAGGATCACCCCTCCACTTT	CASSSQGAGSPLHF
once	.	TRBV19	TRBJ2-2	TGTGCCAGTAGTCCCAGGGACAAGAGGCCTCCGGAGCTGTTTTTT	CASSPRDKRPPELFF
.	TRBD1	TRBV28	TRBJ1-2	TGTGCCAGCATACTAGCCGGGACAGGAGGTGGCTACACCTTC	CASILAGTGGGYTF
.	.	TRBV5-1	TRBJ1-2	TGCGCCAGCAGCCTGGGGACATCTAATGGCTACACCTTC	CASSLGTSNGYTF
.	.	TRBV6-6	TRBJ2-5	TGTGCCAGCAGTTTACAGGGAGAGGAGACCCAGTACTTC	CASSLQGEETQYF
.	.	TRBV5-4	TRBJ1-1	TGTGCCAGCAGCCCTACTCTGACAGGGAACACTGAAGCTTTCTTT	CASSPTLTGNTEAFF
many	.	TRBV5-5	TRBJ2-1	TGTGCCAGCAGCTTGAAATCTAATGAGCAGTTCTTC	CASSLKSNEQFF
.	.	TRBV14	TRBJ1-2	TGTGCCAGCAGCCAAGGGGGCACAGGGACTATTTTTAACTATGGCTACACCTTC	CASSQGGTGTIFNYGYTF
.	TRBD1	TRBV5-6	TRBJ1-2	TGTGCCAGCAGCTTAGTAGACAGGGTGGTCTATGGCTACACCTTC	CASSLVDRVVYGYTF
few	.	TRBV10-3	TRBJ2-7	TGTGCCATCAGCTTTCAGGGCGGCGAGCAGTACTTC	CAISFQGGEQYF
.	TRBD2	TRBV28	TRBJ2-1	TGTGCCAGCAACCGACGGCTGGCTAGCGGGAGAGGGGCGAATGAGCAGTTCTTC	CASNRRLASGRGANEQFF
.	.	TRBV5-1	TRBJ2-1	TGCGCCAGCAGCGCCGACAGCGCCTACAATGAGCAGTTCTTC	CASSADSAYNEQFF
.	.	TRBV15	TRBJ1-4	TGTGCCACCAGCAGAGATGGGATGGGCGGGCTTAATGAAAAACTGTTTTTT	CATSRDGMGGLNEKLFF
once	TRBD1	TRBV6-1	TRBJ2-7	TGTGCCAGCAGGTATGGGACAGGGCATCTGTACGAGCAGTACTTC	CASRYGTGHLYEQYF
few	TRBD2	TRBV3-1/TRBV3-2	TRBJ2-7	TGTGCCAGCAGCCAAGCCACTCTAGCGGGAGGGCCCTACGAGCAGTACTTC	CASSQATLAGGPYEQYF
few	.	TRBV6-6	TRBJ2-7	TGTGCCAGCAGTTACTCAGGGGGTTTGACCTACGAGCAGTACTTC	CASSYSGGLTYEQYF
few	TRBD2	TRBV6-5	TRBJ2-1	TGTGCCAGCAAAATGGGAGGGGTGGGGGAGCAGTTCTTC	CASKMGGVGEQFF
.	TRBD1	TRBV7-8	TRBJ2-5	TGTGCCAGCAGCATTGGACAGGGCGGCGAGACCCAGTACTTC	CASSIGQGGETQYF
.	.	TRBV5-5	TRBJ2-2	TGTGCCAGCAGCTTGACAGGGAAGAGCACCGGGGAGCTGTTTTTT	CASSLTGKSTGELFF
.	TRBD2	TRBV6-5	TRBJ2-7	TGTGCCAGCAGTTACTGGGCTAGCGGGGACTCCTACGAGCAGTACTTC	CASSYWASGDSYEQYF
.	.	TRBV7-6	TRBJ2-3	TGTGCCAGCAGCTCAAACCAGGGGACAGATACGCAGTATTTT	CASSSNQGTDTQYF
.	TRBD2	TRBV4-2	TRBJ2-7	TGTGCCAGCAGCCAAGATTCGAGGGAGGGTTGGGAGCAGTACTTC	CASSQDSREGWEQYF
.	TRBD1	TRBV18	TRBJ1-1	TGTGCCAGCTCACTAAACGGACAGGGCGGGGACACTGAAGCTTTCTTT	CASSLNGQGGDTEAFF
.	.	TRBV7-9	TRBJ2-1	TGTGCCAGCAGCCACCGACGTCTAGAGGAAGTTAAGAATGAGCAGTTCTTC	CASSHRRLEEVKNEQFF
.	.	TRBV7-9	TRBJ2-2	TGTGCCAGCGGGCAGGGGAACACCGGGGAGCTGTTTTTT	CASGQGNTGELFF
few	.	TRBV19	TRBJ1-5	TGTGCCAGTAGTAGTGCCAGGGAGGGCAATCAGCCCCAGCATTTT	CASSSAREGNQPQHF
.	.	TRBV19	TRBJ2-5	TGTGCCAGTAGTAAGACGGGGAGGGGGTTACAAGAGACCCAGTACTTC	CASSKTGRGLQETQYF
few	TRBD2	TRBV4-3	TRBJ2-2	TGCGCCAGCAGCCAAGAGGTATCGAGCGGGGGTGACACCGGGGAGCTGTTTTTT	CASSQEVSSGGDTGELFF
.	.	TRBV24-1	TRBJ2-7	TGTGCCACCAGTGCGTCGAGGGCCTACGAGCAGTACTTC	CATSASRAYEQYF
once	TRBD2	TRBV5-1	TRBJ2-3	TGCGCCAGCAGCGCGGGACTAGCTGGCACAGATACGCAGTATTTT	CASSAGLAGTDTQYF
.	TRBD1	TRBV10-3	TRBJ1-1	TGTGCCATCGCGGACAGGGTTGCCACTGAAGCTTTCTTT	CAIADRVATEAFF
once	.	TRBV7-9	TRBJ2-6	TGTGCCAGCAGCAGGATTCCAGGGTCTGGGGCCAACGTCCTGACTTTC	CASSRIPGSGANVLTF
.	.	TRBV5-6	TRBJ1-6	TGTGCCAGCAGCTTGGGGGAGGGACATACCCTCCACTTT	CASSLGEGHTLHF
.	TRBD1	TRBV3-1/TRBV3-2	TRBJ2-7	TGTGCCAGCGGGACAGCACCCTACGAGCAGTACTTC	CASGTAPYEQYF
once	.	TRBV6-5	TRBJ2-1	TGTGCCAGCAGTTACGGGGCAGGTCCAAATGAGCAGTTCTTC	CASSYGAGPNEQFF
.	.	TRBV29-1	TRBJ2-7	TGCAGCGTGATGGGGGGTTCCTACGAGCAGTACTTC	CSVMGGSYEQYF
few	TRBD2	TRBV5-5	TRBJ2-1	TGTGCCAGCAGCCATCTTAGCGGGGGGCAAACGGGGAATGAGCAGTTCTTC	CASSHLSGGQTGNEQFF
few	.	TRBV10-3	TRBJ1-1	TGTGCCATCAGCAAAATAGGGAGTGGCACTGAAGCTTTCTTT	CAISKIGSGTEAFF
.	.	TRBV19	TRBJ1-5	TGTGCCAGTAGCCCATATTACACAGCTATTAGCAATCAGCCCCAGCATTTT	CASSPYYTAISNQPQHF
.	.	TRBV6-1	TRBJ2-7	TGTGCCAGCAGTGATGGCGTCGGGATATACGAGCAGTACTTC	CASSDGVGIYEQYF
.	TRBD1	TRBV7-9	TRBJ1-2	TGTGCCAGCAGCTTGGGGACAGGGTTTGGCTACACCTTC	CASSLGTGFGYTF
.	.	TRBV12-3/TRBV12-4	TRBJ1-1	TGTGCCAGCAGCCGGAAGAGGGTTACTGAAGCTTTCTTT	CASSRKRVTEAFF
.	TRBD2	TRBV5-8	TRBJ2-5	TGTGCCAGCGGCCCCGTTAGCGGGGGGACCCAGTACTTC	CASGPVSGGTQYF